This T cell receptor (beta chain) originates from a study of shared clonotypes between healthy human individuals. The wider study: Donor composition was two women and a few men, aged 18 to 49.

Regarding the study as a whole: Depth of sequencing was expected to influence donor clonotype sharing. Among non-shared clonotypes, generation probabilities were lower than among those shared by all four donors.

There are a few counts of this clone. Its antigen remains unknown. Sequencing was performed with immunoSEQ multiplex PCR; in TCRdb, only in-frame clones are kept and a portion is missing. The repertoire holds over a million clones, with roughly 96% as singletons. Sequencing was done on a sample of naive CD4+ T cells sorted from blood. Subset denoted: CD45RA+ positively selected. This clonotype was sampled from a young man in good health.

The CDR3 DNA is TGTGCCAGCAGCTTTGGCTATGGCTACACCTTC. The encoded protein is CASSFGYGYTF. V and J are TRBV5-4 and TRBJ1-2; D not resolved. The CDR3 totals 11 residues. Looked up from germline, CDR1 is SGHNT and CDR2 is YYREEE (reference sequence). Trimming cost V 2 bases and J 4 bases, with 3 bases left between them.